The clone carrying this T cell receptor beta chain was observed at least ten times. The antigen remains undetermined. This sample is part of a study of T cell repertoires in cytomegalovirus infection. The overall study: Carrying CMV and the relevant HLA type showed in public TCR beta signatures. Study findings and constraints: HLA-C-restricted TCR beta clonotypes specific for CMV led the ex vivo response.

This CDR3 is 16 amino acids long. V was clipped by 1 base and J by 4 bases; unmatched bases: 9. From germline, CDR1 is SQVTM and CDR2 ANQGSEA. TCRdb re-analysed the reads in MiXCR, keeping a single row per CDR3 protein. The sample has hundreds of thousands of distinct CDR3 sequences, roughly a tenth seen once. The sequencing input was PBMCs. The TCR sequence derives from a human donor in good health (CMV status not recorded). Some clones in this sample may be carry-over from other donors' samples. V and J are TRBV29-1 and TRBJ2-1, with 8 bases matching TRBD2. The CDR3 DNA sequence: TGCAGCGTTGAAGTGCCGAGCGGGGGCCTTTACAATGAGCAGTTCTTC. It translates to CSVEVPSGGLYNEQFF.